This entry lists 12 T cell receptor beta chains sequenced from one sample in a study of technical replicates of blood from several donors. Sequencing used immunoSEQ multiplex PCR; TCRdb keeps in-frame clones, though not all of them. This table holds about 63,000 clones, around nine tenths found once. The sample taken for sequencing was PBMCs. The receptor source for this set is a human donor in good health. Some clones in this sample may be carry-over from other donors' samples.

The rearrangement uses TRBV9 and TRBJ2-7; a weak D match, TRBD2 (6 bases). The CDR3 runs to 16 residues. CDR1 is SGDLS and CDR2 is YYNGEE in the germline V gene. With 0 bases removed from V and 0 bases from J, the gap between germline ends came to 13 bases. The CDR3 here is CASSVDVGSGSYEQYF. The DNA of the CDR3 is TGTGCCAGCAGCGTAGACGTCGGGAGTGGCTCCTACGAGCAGTACTTC.

The gene calls are TRBV6-8 and TRBJ2-4; 9 bases map to TRBD1. The CDR3 runs 16 residues. Germline CDR1 reads MNHGY; CDR2 reads SAAAGT. V gave up 4 bases and J gave up 2 bases; unmatched junction bases: 6. Written as DNA, the CDR3 is TGTGCCAGCAGTTCAGGGACAGGGTGGTCCAAAAACATTCAGTACTTC. It specifies CASSSGTGWSKNIQYF.

The chain joins TRBV7-9 to TRBJ1-2; D perhaps matches TRBD1 (6 bases). Germline V CDR1 and CDR2: SEHNR, FQNEAQ (reference sequence). Deletions cut 4 bases from V and 9 bases from J, with 12 bases between. The CDR3 covers 12 residues. CDR3 coding DNA: TGTGCCAGCAGCTCTTGGACAGAACGCTACACCTTC. It yields the protein CASSSWTERYTF.

The chain uses TRBV4-1 and TRBJ1-5, with D unclear. Germline CDR1 reads MGHRA; CDR2 reads YSYEKL. Deletions cut 0 bases from V and 1 base from J, with 7 bases between. The CDR3 runs to 15 residues. This CDR3 is CASSQERKSNQPQHF. CDR3 bases: TGCGCCAGCAGCCAAGAGAGAAAAAGCAATCAGCCCCAGCATTTT.

This chain uses TRBV7-2 with TRBJ2-5; D perhaps matches TRBD2 (5 bases). Germline CDR1 and CDR2: SGHTA and FQGNSA. The ends were cut back, 1 base at V and 5 bases at J, with 11 bases in the middle. This CDR3 is built from 14 residues. CDR3 protein: CASSLEARRETQYF. In nucleotides, the CDR3 is TGTGCCAGCAGCTTAGAGGCCAGGAGGGAGACCCAGTACTTC.

The V and J genes are TRBV7-2 and TRBJ1-2, with 9 bases matching TRBD1. J gave up 5 bases and V 1 base, and 5 bases lay outside the gene matches. From germline, CDR1 is SGHTA and CDR2 FQGNSA. CDR3 size: 15 residues. CDR3 nucleotides: TGTGCCAGCAGCTTAGGCGGGACAGGGCTTTATGGCTACACCTTC. Translated, it gives CASSLGGTGLYGYTF.

This clone was recorded once. This chain links TRBV4-1 with TRBJ2-3; 8 bases align to TRBD2. The V gene end was trimmed by 3 bases and the J gene end by 1 base; junction bases not matched to a gene: 6. This CDR3 contains 16 residues. Germline CDR1 and CDR2: MGHRA and YSYEKL. The CDR3 sequence is CASSHLAGGRTDTQYF. As DNA, the CDR3 is TGCGCCAGCAGCCATTTGGCGGGAGGTCGCACAGATACGCAGTATTTT.

V usage is TRBV29-1 and J usage is TRBJ1-1; TRBD1 agrees at 7 bases. The CDR3 has 14 amino acids. Germline CDR1 and CDR2: SQVTM and ANQGSEA. Trimming cost V 3 bases and J 5 bases; bases outside gene matches: 9. CDR3 loop: CSVEVSGGRTEAFF. The CDR3, as DNA: TGCAGCGTTGAGGTCTCAGGGGGGCGGACTGAAGCTTTCTTT.

J is TRBJ2-1 and V is TRBV6-1; the D is unclear. Germline V gene data show CDR1 as MNHNS and CDR2 as SASEGT. V dropped 10 bases and J dropped 2 bases, with 15 bases sitting between them. The CDR3 length is 14 residues. In nucleotides, the CDR3 is TGTGCCACCGCGGCCGACTTGACCTACAATGAGCAGTTCTTC. This gives the protein CATAADLTYNEQFF.

The chain recombines TRBV10-3 with TRBJ1-2; no definite D call. V lost 2 bases and J 2 bases, leaving 12 bases between the germline ends. CDR1 is ENHRY and CDR2 is SYGVKD in the germline V gene. The CDR3 sequence is 15 residues long. Here the CDR3 reads CAISEGQATNYGYTF. In DNA, the CDR3 is TGTGCCATCAGTGAGGGGCAGGCGACCAACTATGGCTACACCTTC.

This chain joins TRBV25-1 and TRBJ2-1, with a possible D match to TRBD2 (7 bases). From germline, CDR1 is MGHDK and CDR2 SYGVNS. The length of the CDR3 is 14 residues. The ends were cut back, 3 bases at V and 5 bases at J, with 11 bases in the middle. CDR3 bases: TGTGCCAGCAGTGATGCGGGGGCCCACAATGAGCAGTTCTTC. This sequence encodes CASSDAGAHNEQFF. Full variable domain (missing parts from reference TRBV25-1 and TRBJ2-1): EADIYQTPRYLVIGTGKKITLECSQTMGHDKMYWYQQDPGMELHLIHYSYGVNSTEKGDLSSESTVSRIRTEHFPLTLESARPSHTSQYLCASSDAGAHNEQFFGPGTRLTVL.

The rearrangement uses TRBV18 and TRBJ1-1, with D unresolved. The germline gives CDR1 KGHSH, CDR2 LQKENI. The CDR3 is 13 residues long. V lost 6 bases and J lost 3, with 11 bases in between. The CDR3 loop is CASSRLLDTEAFF. CDR3 coding DNA: TGTGCCAGCTCGAGGCTGTTGGACACTGAAGCTTTCTTT. Full variable domain (remainder filled in from reference TRBV18 and TRBJ1-1): NAGVMQNPRHLVRRRGQEARLRCSPMKGHSHVYWYRQLPEEGLKFMVYLQKENIIDESGMPKERFSAEFPKEGPSILRIQQVVRGDSAAYFCASSRLLDTEAFFGQGTRLTVV.